The present TCR beta chain was sequenced within a study of T cells expressing NK-cell markers. Across the whole study: The authors derived TCR beta repertoires from sorted CD3+CD56+NKG2C+, CD3+CD56+NKG2C- and CD3+CD56-NKG2C+ T cells. General observations from the study: It remained uncertain whether the expanded NKG2C+ T cell clones were specific for HCMV antigens. Where a few donors were concerned, these clonotypes also led the CD3+CD56-NKG2C+ fraction.

As regards this clonotype: Its specificity is not known.

From the 5' RACE reads, TCRdb lists one entry per CDR3 protein and no DNA. Its table lists approximately 550,000 distinct CDR3 sequences. The CDR3 totals 15 residues. The V gene's germline CDR1 is DFQATT and CDR2 SNEGSKA (reference sequence). Sequenced material: blood T cells: a sorted CD56 or NKG2C T cell subset, CD4+ or CD8+ T cells, or bulk PBMC T cells (not recorded which). This receptor was taken from a young man in good health. This chain connects TRBV20-1 to TRBJ1-5; TCRdb gives TRBD1 as the D gene, but with no DNA this cannot be confirmed. CDR3 sequence reads: CSARGTGSSNQPQHF.